The 2 T cell receptor beta chains below all came from one sample that was sequenced in a study of blood T cell repertoires in COVID-19. TCRdb keeps only in-frame clones here, not all; method: immunoSEQ multiplex PCR. The sample yields 200,000 to 250,000 clones, about 84% seen once. The specimen sequenced was PBMCs or T cells enriched from blood (not recorded which). The receptors were sampled from a woman aged 40 to 50 with acute COVID-19.

The CDR3 loop is CATSRPQRGTEAFF. In DNA form, the CDR3 reads TGTGCCACCAGCAGACCTCAGAGGGGGACTGAAGCTTTCTTT. This rearrangement joins TRBV15 to TRBJ1-1, with D perhaps TRBD1 (6 bases). The CDR3 length is 14 residues. The germline V gene encodes CDR1 LNHNV and CDR2 YYDKDF (reference sequence). V was cut by 2 bases and J by 5 bases, with 12 bases left in between.

The chain joins TRBV19 to TRBJ1-2, with D uncertain. CDR1 and CDR2 (germline): LNHDA, SQIVND (reference sequence). The CDR3 runs to 16 residues. Trimming removed 4 bases at V and 6 bases at J, with 21 bases between. The CDR3: CASSTFGEAVAHGYTF. CDR3 coding DNA: TGTGCCAGTAGTACCTTTGGGGAAGCGGTGGCCCATGGCTACACCTTC.